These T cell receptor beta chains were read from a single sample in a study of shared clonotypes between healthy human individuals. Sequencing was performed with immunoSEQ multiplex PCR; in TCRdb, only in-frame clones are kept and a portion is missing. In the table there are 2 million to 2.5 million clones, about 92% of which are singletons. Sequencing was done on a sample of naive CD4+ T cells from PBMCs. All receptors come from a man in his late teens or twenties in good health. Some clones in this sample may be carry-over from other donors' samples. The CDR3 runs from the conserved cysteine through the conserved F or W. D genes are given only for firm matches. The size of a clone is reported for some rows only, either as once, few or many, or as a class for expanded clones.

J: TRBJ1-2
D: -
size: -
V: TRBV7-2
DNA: TGTGCCAGCAGCTTAGCCCCGTTTACGGTTAACTATGGCTACACCTTC
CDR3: CASSLAPFTVNYGYTF

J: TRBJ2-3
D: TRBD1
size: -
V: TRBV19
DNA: TGTGCCAGTAGTACACCTCCGGGACAGAGAATCACAGATACGCAGTATTTT
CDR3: CASSTPPGQRITDTQYF

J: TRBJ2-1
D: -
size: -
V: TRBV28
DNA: TGTGCCAGCAGTTCGCTTCTCGGAAACAATGAGCAGTTCTTC
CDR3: CASSSLLGNNEQFF

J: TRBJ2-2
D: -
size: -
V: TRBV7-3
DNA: TGTGCCAGCAGCTTATCGTCCGGTGACACCGGGGAGCTGTTTTTT
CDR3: CASSLSSGDTGELFF

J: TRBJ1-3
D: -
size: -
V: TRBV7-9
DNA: TGTGCCAGCAGCTTATTTGTAGGGCAGGGACCCTCTGGAAACACCATATATTTT
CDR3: CASSLFVGQGPSGNTIYF

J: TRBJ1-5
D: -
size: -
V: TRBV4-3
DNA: TGCGCCAGCAGCTACACACATCAAAGCAATCAGCCCCAGCATTTT
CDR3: CASSYTHQSNQPQHF

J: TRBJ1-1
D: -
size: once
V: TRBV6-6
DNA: TGTGCCAGCAGTTACACGGGATTGGAAGCTTTCTTT
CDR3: CASSYTGLEAFF

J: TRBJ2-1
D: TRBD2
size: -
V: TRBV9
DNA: TGTGCCAGCAGCGGCTGGCGGGAGGGCCGGAGGGCAAATGAGCAGTTCTTC
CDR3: CASSGWREGRRANEQFF

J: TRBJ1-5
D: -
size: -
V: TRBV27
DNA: TGTGCCCTAAGGCGGGTTCAGCCCCAGCATTTT
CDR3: CALRRVQPQHF

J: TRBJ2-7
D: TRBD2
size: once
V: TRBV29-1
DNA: TGCAGCGTTGTCCCAGCGGGAGAAGTCTACGAGCAGTACTTC
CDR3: CSVVPAGEVYEQYF

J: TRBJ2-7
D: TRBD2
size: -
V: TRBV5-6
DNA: TGTGCCAGCAGCGGGACGGGACTAGCGGGAGGGCCCCTCTCCTACGAGCAGTACTTC
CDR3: CASSGTGLAGGPLSYEQYF

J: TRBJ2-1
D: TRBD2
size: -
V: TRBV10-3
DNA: TGTGCCATCAGCCTAGCGGGAGGTCGGGACAATGAGCAGTTCTTC
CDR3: CAISLAGGRDNEQFF

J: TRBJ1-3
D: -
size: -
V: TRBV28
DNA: TGTGCCAGCAGTTCCTACTTACAGGGCTCTGGAAACACCATATATTTT
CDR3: CASSSYLQGSGNTIYF

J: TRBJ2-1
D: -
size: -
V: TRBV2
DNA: TGTGCCAGCAGTGAAGGACTCTACAATGAGCAGTTCTTC
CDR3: CASSEGLYNEQFF

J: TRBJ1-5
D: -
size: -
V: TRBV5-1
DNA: TGCGCCAGCAGCTTTGACAGCGGCAATCAGCCCCAGCATTTT
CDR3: CASSFDSGNQPQHF

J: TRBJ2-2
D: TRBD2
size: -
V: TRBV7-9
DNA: TGTGCCAGCAGCGGCAGCGGGAGAGCCACCGGGGAGCTGTTTTTT
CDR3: CASSGSGRATGELFF

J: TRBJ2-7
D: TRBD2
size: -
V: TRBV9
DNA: TGTGCCAGCAGCGGCGGGGCGGGAGGGCCTTACGAGCAGTACTTC
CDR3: CASSGGAGGPYEQYF

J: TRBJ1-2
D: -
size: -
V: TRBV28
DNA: TGTGCCAGCATGGCAAGGAGGGGCCTCGGGGGGGCCTATGGCTACACCTTC
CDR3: CASMARRGLGGAYGYTF

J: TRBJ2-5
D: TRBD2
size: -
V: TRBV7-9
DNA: TGTGCCAGCAGCCAGCGGGGACTAGCTCCTGAGACCCAGTACTTC
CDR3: CASSQRGLAPETQYF

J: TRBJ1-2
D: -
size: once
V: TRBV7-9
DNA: TGTGCCAGCACCTCCACCGACAGTTCTAACTATGGCTACACCTTC
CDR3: CASTSTDSSNYGYTF

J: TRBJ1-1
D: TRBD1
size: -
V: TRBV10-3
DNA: TGTGCCATCAGCTCGTCCGGGACAGGCTTGAAGTGGGCTTTCTTT
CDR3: CAISSSGTGLKWAFF

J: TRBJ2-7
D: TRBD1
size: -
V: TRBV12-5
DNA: TGTGCTAGTGGTTTGGGTCGACCGGGACAGGGCCCTTACGAGCAGTACTTC
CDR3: CASGLGRPGQGPYEQYF

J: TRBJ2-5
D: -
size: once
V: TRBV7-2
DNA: TGTGCCAGCAGCTTAGGGCAGACCCAGCAGACCCAGTACTTC
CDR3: CASSLGQTQQTQYF

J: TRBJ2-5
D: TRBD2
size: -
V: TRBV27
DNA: TGTGCCAGCAGTTTACGACTAGCGTATGAGACCCAGTACTTC
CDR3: CASSLRLAYETQYF

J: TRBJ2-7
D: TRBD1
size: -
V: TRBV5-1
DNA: TGCGCCAGCAGCTTGAGACAGGGGAACACCTACGAGCAGTACTTC
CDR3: CASSLRQGNTYEQYF

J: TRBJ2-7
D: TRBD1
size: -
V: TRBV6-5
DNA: TGTGCCAGCAGTTATCGGCAGGGGGAAGGGCAGTACTTC
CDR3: CASSYRQGEGQYF

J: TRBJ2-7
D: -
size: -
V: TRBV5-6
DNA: TGTGCCAGCAGCTTGGGCCAGGGGCGCTCCTACGAGCAGTACTTC
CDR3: CASSLGQGRSYEQYF

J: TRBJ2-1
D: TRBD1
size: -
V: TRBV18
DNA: TGTGCCAGCTCACCACCCGGGACAGGGGCCTACAATGAGCAGTTCTTC
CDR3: CASSPPGTGAYNEQFF

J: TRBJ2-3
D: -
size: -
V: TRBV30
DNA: TGTGCCTGGAGTGTAATGGGACCAGATACGCAGTATTTT
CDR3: CAWSVMGPDTQYF

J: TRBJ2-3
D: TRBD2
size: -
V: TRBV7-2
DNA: TGTGCCAGCAGCTTAGTGGGACTAGCGGGAGGGCGGAGAGATACGCAGTATTTT
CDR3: CASSLVGLAGGRRDTQYF

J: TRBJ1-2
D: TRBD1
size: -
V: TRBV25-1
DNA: TGTGCCAGCAGTGACCCGTGGACAGGGAGCCGGGGTGGCTACACCTTC
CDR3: CASSDPWTGSRGGYTF

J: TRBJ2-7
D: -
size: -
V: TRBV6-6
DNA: TGTGCCAGCATGTTCGGGAGCGGCGACGAGCAGTACTTC
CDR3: CASMFGSGDEQYF